This T cell receptor beta chain appears in the sequencing data of a study of preoperative IRX-2 immunotherapy in early breast cancer. Profiling relied on immunoSEQ multiplex PCR, and the TCRdb table lists in-frame clones only, not all of them. The sample has roughly 40,000 clones; about 80% are singletons. Germline CDR1 and CDR2: SQVTM and ANQGSEA. V lost 6 bases to trimming and J lost 4 bases; unmatched junction nucleotides: 18. CDR3 length: 19 residues. The treatment was: preoperative locoregional IRX-2 cytokine immunotherapy. Patients received preoperative, locoregional IRX-2 cytokine immunotherapy in a phase Ib study.

The chain uses TRBV29-1 and TRBJ2-5, with 15 bases identical to TRBD2. The clonotype was recovered from a human donor with breast cancer. The starting material was tumor tissue, obtained after IRX-2 immunotherapy. The CDR3 loop reads CSVTGTGGTSGRLGETQYF. In DNA, the CDR3 is TGCAGCGTGACCGGGACAGGGGGGACTAGCGGGAGGTTGGGAGAGACCCAGTACTTC.